These 13 T cell receptor beta chains were all obtained from the same sample, sequenced in a study of a mutant IDH1 vaccine in newly diagnosed glioma. TCRdb keeps only in-frame clones here, not all; method: immunoSEQ multiplex PCR. The repertoire holds almost 30,000 clones, 75% to 90% seen once, with 2.5% to 3.5% in the top ten. Their antigens remain unidentified. The time point denotes: week 5, during vaccination. Vaccination used 300 ug of mutant IDH1 20-mer peptide per dose, with topical imiquimod. Sequencing used peripheral blood mononuclear cells (PBMCs), obtained from a glioma patient whose treatment included an IDH1 peptide vaccine. The receptors originated from a woman aged 40 to 55 with glioma. Some clones in this sample may be carry-over from other donors' samples.

The chain links TRBV7-8 to TRBJ1-6, with no clear D. The CDR3 covers 13 residues. Germline V lookup: CDR1 SGHVS, CDR2 FQNEAQ. V lost 0 bases, J lost 9 bases, and 6 bases lay in between. CDR3 in amino acids: CASSLARGSPLHF. The CDR3 DNA reads as TGTGCCAGCAGCTTAGCGCGGGGTTCACCCCTCCACTTT.

The rearrangement uses TRBV6-6 and TRBJ1-5; D ambiguous. Trimming removed 6 bases from V and 6 bases from J, with 18 bases in between. Germline V gene lookup returns CDR1 MNHNY and CDR2 SVGAGI (reference sequence). CDR3 length: 15 amino acids. Here the CDR3 reads CASSQARDIRQPQHF. Here the CDR3 DNA reads TGTGCCAGCAGCCAGGCGCGTGATATTCGTCAGCCCCAGCATTTT.

The genes are TRBV23-1 and TRBJ2-1; no reliable D call. TRBV23-1 is given ORF status, its function remaining uncertain. The CDR3 has 10 residues. Trimming cost V 7 bases and J 10 bases, with 8 bases left between them. The CDR3 loop is CASIALEQFF. The CDR3 DNA reads as TGCGCCAGCATAGCTTTGGAGCAGTTCTTC.

This chain connects TRBV27 to TRBJ2-6; D not resolved. The CDR3 sequence is 16 residues long. The germline CDR1 and CDR2 sequences are MNHEY and SMNVEV (reference sequence). V gave up 3 bases and J gave up 2 bases, with 11 bases separating them. The CDR3 region is CASSFREGPGANVLTF. CDR3 DNA: TGTGCCAGCAGTTTTAGGGAAGGCCCTGGGGCCAACGTCCTGACTTTC.

The rearrangement uses TRBV7-2 and TRBJ2-3; TRBD1 is a possible D gene (6 bases). The CDR3 is 15 residues long. Germline CDR1 reads SGHTA; CDR2 reads FQGNSA. V lost 2 bases to trimming and J lost 0 bases, with 9 bases between them. The CDR3 DNA follows: TGTGCCAGCAGCTTACGTGGACAGAGCACAGATACGCAGTATTTT. It is translated as CASSLRGQSTDTQYF.

The V gene is TRBV2, the J gene TRBJ2-3; 14 bases are a match to TRBD2. The length of the CDR3 is 19 residues. Trimming at V came to 0 bases and at J to 2 bases, leaving 7 bases not matched to a gene. Germline CDR1 is SNHLY and CDR2 is FYNNEI. The CDR3 loop reads CASSEAATGLAGVTDTQYF. The CDR3 DNA follows: TGTGCCAGCAGTGAAGCCGCCACGGGACTAGCGGGGGTCACAGATACGCAGTATTTT. Full variable domain (remainder filled in from reference TRBV2 and TRBJ2-3): EPEVTQTPSHQVTQMGQEVILRCVPISNHLYFYWYRQILGQKVEFLVSFYNNEISEKSEIFDDQFSVERPDGSNFTLKIRSTKLEDSAMYFCASSEAATGLAGVTDTQYFGPGTRLTVL.

V and J are TRBV18 and TRBJ1-3; D is undetermined. CDR3 length: 16 amino acids. Germline V gene sequence: CDR1 KGHSH, CDR2 LQKENI. Trimming took off 6 bases at V and 0 bases at J, with 15 bases between the two ends. The CDR3 sequence is CASSLKAPVSGNTIYF. Written as DNA, the CDR3 is TGTGCCAGCTCCCTTAAGGCCCCCGTCTCTGGAAACACCATATATTTT.

V is TRBV4-1 and J is TRBJ1-4, with 7 bases fitting TRBD1. V trimming: 0 bases; J trimming: 4 bases; junction bases outside the gene matches: 8. In germline, CDR1 is MGHRA, CDR2 YSYEKL. The CDR3 extends over 17 amino acids. CDR3 residues: CASSQDPGQNHNEKLFF. The DNA for the CDR3 is TGCGCCAGCAGCCAAGATCCGGGACAGAACCATAATGAAAAACTGTTTTTT.

The V and J genes are TRBV28 and TRBJ1-2; the D gene is possibly TRBD1 (5 bases). Germline loops: CDR1 MDHEN, CDR2 SYDVKM. V was shortened by 8 bases and J by 7 bases, with 20 bases between the two germline ends. This CDR3 region has 14 residues. The CDR3 here is CASSNSRIGGGYTF. The CDR3 DNA reads TGTGCCAGCTCCAACTCCAGGATTGGGGGTGGCTACACCTTC.

This chain uses TRBV11-2 with TRBJ2-7; D unclear. Per the germline V gene, CDR1 is SGHAT and CDR2 is FQNNGV. The CDR3 runs to 13 residues. V lost 5 bases to trimming and J lost 2 bases, with 10 bases between them. Here the CDR3 reads CASSRSRAYEQYF. CDR3 in DNA: TGTGCCAGCAGCCGGTCAAGGGCCTACGAGCAGTACTTC.

The rearrangement links TRBV11-2 to TRBJ2-7, with 10 bases matching TRBD1. In germline, CDR1 is SGHAT, CDR2 FQNNGV. The CDR3 covers 14 residues. V lost 5 bases and J lost 6; bases outside the gene matches: 7. CDR3 sequence: CASSPRTGGSEQYF. As DNA, the CDR3 is TGTGCCAGCAGCCCACGGACAGGGGGGTCCGAGCAGTACTTC.

The CDR3 loop is CASGMEGEGYNEQFF. The CDR3, as DNA: TGTGCCAGCGGCATGGAAGGAGAGGGTTACAATGAGCAGTTCTTC. This sequence joins TRBV2 and TRBJ2-1, with TRBD2 as a possible D gene (5 bases). CDR1 SNHLY and CDR2 FYNNEI come from the germline V gene. Trimming removed 8 bases from V and 4 bases from J, with 18 bases in between. The CDR3 spans 15 residues. Looking up the rest from reference TRBV2 and TRBJ2-1 gives the full variable domain: EPEVTQTPSHQVTQMGQEVILRCVPISNHLYFYWYRQILGQKVEFLVSFYNNEISEKSEIFDDQFSVERPDGSNFTLKIRSTKLEDSAMYFCASGMEGEGYNEQFFGPGTRLTVL.

J is TRBJ2-2 and V is TRBV18; the match to TRBD1 covers 7 bases. CDR1 is KGHSH, CDR2 LQKENI, per germline. The CDR3 runs 16 residues. Trimming cost V 0 bases and J 3 bases; bases outside gene matches: 4. The CDR3 sequence is CASSPPGQTYTGELFF. CDR3 nucleotides: TGTGCCAGCTCACCACCGGGACAGACTTACACCGGGGAGCTGTTTTTT.